The 18 T cell receptor beta chains below all came from one sample that was sequenced in a study of blood T cells in healthy people across ages. Then a second PCR, running roughly 6 to 11 cycles, was carried out with a sample-barcoded 5' primer and a J-beta primer mix. TCRdb ran MiXCR on the 5' RACE reads and lists one entry per CDR3 protein. The data contain hundreds of thousands of distinct CDR3 sequences, less than 35% of them singletons. The sequencing input was blood. The receptors come from an elderly woman in good health.

The rearrangement uses TRBV30 and TRBJ2-3; unclear D gene. The CDR3 covers 13 residues. V was shortened by 7 bases and J by 7 bases, with 18 bases between the two germline ends. Looked up from germline, CDR1 is GTSNPN and CDR2 is SVGIG (reference sequence). The CDR3 loop is CASQWAPHYTQYF. Written as DNA, the CDR3 is TGTGCCTCTCAATGGGCACCTCACTATACGCAGTATTTT.

The chain joins TRBV29-1 to TRBJ1-2; D gene uncertain. Trimming pared 4 bases from V and 9 bases from J, leaving 21 bases between. CDR1 SQVTM and CDR2 ANQGSEA come from the germline V gene. The length of the CDR3 is 14 residues. The chain's CDR3 is CSVGGPGDFGSYTF. The CDR3 DNA sequence: TGCAGCGTTGGCGGGCCGGGAGACTTCGGGAGCTACACCTTC.

This clonotype was detected many times. The chain couples TRBV10-3 to TRBJ2-5; the D is unclear. V shed 3 bases and J shed 5 bases, with 10 bases lying between them. CDR3 length: 13 residues. Germline V gene lookup returns CDR1 ENHRY and CDR2 SYGVKD. CDR3 amino acids: CAISDSPMETQYF. The CDR3, as DNA: TGTGCCATCAGTGACAGCCCGATGGAGACCCAGTACTTC.

The chain couples TRBV5-1 to TRBJ2-5; TRBD2 agrees at 12 bases. The ends lost 6 bases at V and 2 bases at J; junction bases unmatched: 5. In germline, CDR1 is SGHRS, CDR2 YFSETQ. The CDR3 consists of 15 residues. The CDR3 here is CASNLLAGGQETQYF. Written as DNA, the CDR3 is TGCGCCAGCAACCTTCTAGCGGGGGGGCAAGAGACCCAGTACTTC.

This clonotype was detected ten times or more. One end of the junction does not line up with germline, which may come from a read error. The chain uses TRBV5-1 and TRBJ2-5, with 10 bases fitting TRBD2. This CDR3 spans 16 amino acids. Germline lookup yields CDR1 SGHRS and CDR2 YFSETQ. The CDR3 region has the DNA TGTGCCAGCAGCTTAAGCGGGGGGGCGGGGCAAGAGACCCAGTACTTC. Its protein product is CASSLSGGAGQETQYF. The whole variable domain, remainder taken from reference TRBV5-1 and TRBJ2-5, is KAGVTQTPRYLIKTRGQQVTLSCSPISGHRSVSWYQQTPGQGLQFLFEYFSETQRNKGNFPGRFSGRQFSNSRSEMNVSTLELGDSALYLCASSLSGGAGQETQYFGPGTRLLVL.

This clonotype was picked up many times. V and J are TRBV6-2 or TRBV6-3 and TRBJ2-1; TRBD1 agrees at 12 bases. With 6 bases clipped from V and 7 bases from J, the junction kept 7 bases outside the gene matches. CDR1 and CDR2 (germline): MNHEY, SVGEGT. The CDR3 runs 15 residues. In nucleotides, the CDR3 is TGTGCCAGCAGCCGGGACAGGGGGCTCTTGAATGAGCAGTTCTTC. This encodes CASSRDRGLLNEQFF.

The table lists this clonotype with a few counts. This chain connects TRBV5-6 to TRBJ1-1; D is ambiguous. The germline V gene has CDR1 SGHDT and CDR2 YYEEEE. The CDR3 extends over 12 amino acids. V lost 1 base and J lost 13, with 14 bases in between. CDR3 bases: TGTGCCAGCAGCTTGAACCAAGGTGGAGTTTTCTTT. Translated: CASSLNQGGVFF.

To note about this clonotype: An end of the junction does not agree with germline; a read error may underlie this. The chain combines TRBV20-1 with TRBJ2-5; D is perhaps TRBD2 (6 bases). The CDR3 has 16 amino acids. Germline assignment: CDR1 DFQATT and CDR2 SNEGSKA (reference sequence). CDR3 in DNA: TGCAGTACTAGATCGGACGGGGGTGAAGCCCGCGTTGGGCAGTACTTC. It yields the protein CSTRSDGGEARVGQYF.

This clonotype has more than one count but fewer than ten. This chain connects TRBV10-3 to TRBJ1-6, with a weak D call TRBD1 (5 bases). V dropped 7 bases and J dropped 7 bases, with 11 bases sitting between them. The CDR3 has 13 residues. Germline V gene sequence: CDR1 ENHRY, CDR2 SYGVKD. CDR3 sequence (DNA): TGTGCCATCAACGGGGGGGAGAATTCACCCCTCCACTTT. This gives the protein CAINGGENSPLHF.

This clonotype was detected ten times or more. V and J are TRBV25-1 and TRBJ2-3, with a possible D match to TRBD2 (5 bases). V gave up 5 bases and J gave up 4 bases, with 7 bases separating them. Germline V CDR1 and CDR2: MGHDK, SYGVNS. The CDR3 has 12 residues. CDR3 loop: CASSWGADTQYF. Here the CDR3 DNA reads TGTGCCAGCAGTTGGGGAGCAGATACGCAGTATTTT.

The J gene is TRBJ2-3, the V gene TRBV12-3 or TRBV12-4; no definite D call. CDR3 size: 13 residues. V shed 6 bases and J shed 4 bases, with 11 bases lying between them. The CDR3 sequence: CASRGETADTQYF. The DNA of the CDR3 is TGTGCCAGCAGAGGAGAGACCGCAGATACGCAGTATTTT.

The table lists this clonotype with a few counts. The gene calls are TRBV9 and TRBJ1-4; D may be TRBD1 (5 bases). The CDR3 runs to 15 residues. The V gene lost 0 bases and the J gene lost 1 base, with 7 bases spanning the gap. In germline, CDR1 is SGDLS, CDR2 YYNGEE. CDR3 loop: CASSVATGTNEKLFF. The CDR3 DNA sequence: TGTGCCAGCAGCGTAGCTACAGGAACTAATGAAAAACTGTTTTTT.

The rearrangement links TRBV30 to TRBJ2-3; D might be TRBD1 (5 bases). This CDR3 has 17 residues. V dropped 2 bases and J dropped 2 bases, with 20 bases sitting between them. Germline V gene lookup returns CDR1 GTSNPN and CDR2 SVGIG (reference sequence). CDR3 sequence reads: CAWSPFPDSASTDTQYF. CDR3 DNA sequence: TGTGCCTGGAGTCCCTTCCCCGACAGCGCCTCCACAGATACGCAGTATTTT.

The V call is TRBV29-1, the J call TRBJ2-1; 11 bases agree with TRBD2. Germline CDR1 and CDR2: SQVTM and ANQGSEA. This CDR3 spans 15 amino acids. Trimming removed 7 bases from V and 0 bases from J; junction bases left unmatched: 5. The CDR3 spells CSAGTSGSSYNEQFF. CDR3 coding DNA: TGCAGCGCTGGGACTAGCGGTAGCTCCTACAATGAGCAGTTCTTC.

This clonotype was seen just once. The chain joins TRBV6-5 to TRBJ2-1, with 13 bases identical to TRBD2. CDR3 size: 15 residues. V was clipped by 0 bases and J by 7 bases; unmatched bases: 0. The V gene's germline CDR1 is MNHEY and CDR2 SVGAGI. The CDR3 sequence: CASSYSLAGGNEQFF. Written as DNA, the CDR3 is TGTGCCAGCAGTTACTCACTAGCGGGAGGGAATGAGCAGTTCTTC.

At least ten counts were recorded for this clonotype. This rearrangement joins TRBV20-1 to TRBJ2-5; TRBD2 agrees at 13 bases. The CDR3 loop spans 16 amino acids. J lost 5 bases, V lost 6 bases, and 12 bases had no gene match. Germline V gene sequence: CDR1 DFQATT, CDR2 SNEGSKA (reference sequence). DNA of the CDR3: TGCAGTGCGGGACGACTAGCGGGGGGCGTCGGGGAGACCCAGTACTTC. This encodes CSAGRLAGGVGETQYF.

At least ten counts were recorded for this clonotype. The V call is TRBV20-1, the J call TRBJ1-2, with D unclear. CDR1 and CDR2 from the germline V gene are DFQATT and SNEGSKA (reference sequence). This CDR3 is 13 amino acids long. V lost 6 bases and J lost 4, with 15 bases in between. CDR3 in DNA: TGCAGTGCGCAGCCGGGCGGATTCTATGGCTACACCTTC. This sequence encodes CSAQPGGFYGYTF.

This clonotype was recorded many times. This chain joins TRBV6-5 and TRBJ2-5, with a weak D call TRBD2 (6 bases). The CDR3 has 14 amino acids. V shed 3 bases and J shed 4 bases, with 12 bases lying between them. Per the germline V gene, CDR1 is MNHEY and CDR2 is SVGAGI. CDR3 protein: CASSYMGGGETQYF. CDR3 sequence (DNA): TGTGCCAGCAGTTATATGGGAGGAGGAGAGACCCAGTACTTC.